This T cell receptor beta chain was sequenced for a study of persistence of HIV-infected CD4 T cells. In regard to this clone: Its antigen is undetermined.

V was clipped by 8 bases and J by 2 bases, with 13 bases between them. Germline CDR1 and CDR2: MDHEN and SYDVKM. This CDR3 contains 13 residues. Study outcomes and limitations: Antigen-responding cells were enriched for degenerate expanded CDR3beta sequences.

Sequencing used immunoSEQ version 4 in survey mode. Sequencing used immunoSEQ multiplex PCR; TCRdb keeps in-frame clones, though not all of them. Here the sample spans just under 65,000 clones, just under 75% being singletons. Overlapping HIV-1 Gag 15-mer peptides at approximately 0.96 ug per peptide per mL were used. Memory cells lacking CD40L and CD69 with high CD45RO were sorted. Adults with HIV-1 started suppressive ART while chronically infected. Donors had CD4+ T cell counts above 400 cells/uL and were CMV-seropositive. This chain joins TRBV28 and TRBJ2-7, with D possibly being TRBD1 (5 bases). This TCR was recovered from an adult man with HIV who was CMV-seropositive. The sequenced sample was CD4+ T cells sorted from PBMCs after roughly 18-hour stimulation, obtained from a patient who received antiretroviral therapy. This CDR3 is CASEAGQTYEQYF. The CDR3 DNA reads TGTGCCAGCGAGGCAGGGCAGACCTACGAGCAGTACTTC.